This T cell receptor beta chain was observed in a study of T cell responses to AZD1222 COVID-19 vaccine. Germline V gene sequence: CDR1 MNHEY, CDR2 SVGAGI. V was clipped by 7 bases and J by 8 bases, with 20 bases between them. The CDR3 loop spans 14 amino acids. Clones were sequenced by immunoSEQ multiplex PCR, and TCRdb holds only the in-frame ones, with some missing. The sample contains 150,000 or so clones, around 91% of which appear only once. The rearrangement links TRBV6-5 to TRBJ1-2, with D perhaps matching TRBD1 (5 bases). The source was peripheral blood, collected on day 0 of AZD1222 vaccination. The origin of this receptor is an adult in good health. CDR3 DNA: TGTGCCAGCACCAGGGCGGGGACCAAACTGGGCTACACCTTC. Protein product: CASTRAGTKLGYTF.